This entry lists 8 T cell receptor beta chains sequenced from one sample in a study of long-term antiretroviral therapy in people with HIV. Researchers ran immunoSEQ v3.0 at survey level. The table came from immunoSEQ multiplex PCR; TCRdb's copy has only in-frame clones and leaves some out. Among 25,000 to 30,000 clones, roughly 89% were seen once, and the ten largest hold roughly 4%. The sequencing here drew on unsorted PBMCs, taken 1.8 years after starting antiretroviral therapy. These receptors were collected from a young woman with HIV.

V gene TRBV7-3 combines with J gene TRBJ1-5, with 7 nucleotides matching TRBD1. V lost 5 bases to trimming and J lost 4 bases; unmatched junction nucleotides: 2. Per the germline V gene, CDR1 is SGHTA and CDR2 is FQGTGA. The CDR3 has 13 residues. CDR3 nucleotide sequence: TGTGCCAGCAGCCCGGACAGGAATCAGCCCCAGCATTTT. Protein sequence: CASSPDRNQPQHF.

V gene TRBV9 combines with J gene TRBJ1-2, with 10 bases aligning to TRBD1. Germline V CDR1 and CDR2: SGDLS, YYNGEE. Germline trimming cut 3 bases from V and 8 bases from J; bases unmatched to any gene: 10. The CDR3 consists of 15 residues. CDR3 bases: TGTGCCAGCAGCGCCCAGGGACAGGGGAATGGCGGCTACACCTTC. This gives the protein CASSAQGQGNGGYTF. The variable domain in full, completed from reference TRBV9 and TRBJ1-2, reads DSGVTQTPKHLITATGQRVTLRCSPRSGDLSVYWYQQSLDQGLQFLIQYYNGEERAKGNILERFSAQQFPDLHSELNLSSLELGDSALYFCASSAQGQGNGGYTFGSGTRLTVV.

The V and J genes are TRBV6-5 and TRBJ1-1, with TRBD1 as a possible D gene (5 bases). Trimming took 6 bases from V and 3 from J, leaving 14 bases between them. The germline CDR1 and CDR2 sequences are MNHEY and SVGAGI. The CDR3 consists of 14 residues. CDR3 residues: CASRRTAGHTEAFF. In DNA, the CDR3 is TGTGCCAGCAGACGAACGGCGGGACACACTGAAGCTTTCTTT.

This chain connects TRBV7-3 to TRBJ2-7; 8 nucleotides align to TRBD1. Germline CDR1 and CDR2: SGHTA and FQGTGA. The V segment lost 3 bases and the J segment 3 bases; nucleotides outside the gene matches: 7. This CDR3 region has 15 residues. The chain's CDR3 is CASSFIRDRLYEQYF. CDR3 nucleotide sequence: TGTGCCAGCAGCTTTATCCGGGACAGGCTCTACGAGCAGTACTTC.

The chain joins TRBV9 to TRBJ1-2, with D uncertain. The V and J ends lost 3 bases and 8 bases respectively, with 11 bases between them. The germline gives CDR1 SGDLS, CDR2 YYNGEE. The CDR3 covers 12 residues. Here the CDR3 reads CASSERVGGYTF. Written as DNA, the CDR3 is TGTGCCAGCAGCGAAAGGGTAGGCGGCTACACCTTC.

This clone has a single count. This chain links TRBV13 with TRBJ1-5, with 8 bases identical to TRBD1. Germline V gene data show CDR1 as PRHDT and CDR2 as FYEKMQ (reference sequence). The V gene end was trimmed by 4 bases and the J gene end by 5 bases; junction bases not matched to a gene: 10. The CDR3 spans 16 residues. CDR3 coding DNA: TGTGCCAGCAGCTCGCAAGGACAGGGCTCCCATCAGCCCCAGCATTTT. Encoded protein: CASSSQGQGSHQPQHF. Looking up the rest from reference TRBV13 and TRBJ1-5 gives the full variable domain: AAGVIQSPRHLIKEKRETATLKCYPIPRHDTVYWYQQGPGQDPQFLISFYEKMQSDKGSIPDRFSAQQFSDYHSELNMSSLELGDSALYFCASSSQGQGSHQPQHFGDGTRLSIL.

The chain combines TRBV19 with TRBJ2-1, with D perhaps assigned TRBD1 or TRBD2 (6 bases each). V lost 3 bases, J lost 10 bases, and 22 bases lay in between. The CDR3 has 16 amino acids. Germline CDR1 is LNHDA and CDR2 is SQIVND (reference sequence). CDR3 nucleotides: TGTGCCAGTAGTATCCCGCAGCGGGTGGGGGCCATAGAGCAGTTCTTC. It yields the protein CASSIPQRVGAIEQFF.

The genes are TRBV6-5 and TRBJ1-2; 8 bases align to TRBD1. Germline CDR1 MNHEY, CDR2 SVGAGI. Trimming took 6 bases from V and 5 from J; bases not matched to a gene: 5. The length of the CDR3 is 13 residues. The CDR3 nucleotides read TGTGCCAGCAGGGAGGGGACAGGTTATGGCTACACCTTC. Encoded protein: CASREGTGYGYTF.